The 25 T cell receptor beta chains reported below all come from one sample, sequenced in a study of cytotoxic CD8 clonotypes in ibrutinib-treated CLL. Libraries were prepared by immunoSEQ multiplex PCR; TCRdb keeps only in-frame clonotypes and omits some of them. Among about 250,000 clones listed, around three quarters were seen once. Sequences were derived from PBMCs, sampled after 24 months of ibrutinib treatment. These receptors were taken from a human donor with chronic lymphocytic leukemia.

A word on this clone: Germline and junction disagree at one end, which may indicate a read error. The chain has TRBV7-9 and TRBJ2-4; 7 bases match TRBD2. This CDR3 contains 12 residues. The germline V gene encodes CDR1 SEHNR and CDR2 FQNEAQ (reference sequence). The CDR3: CASSSTPGTMDF. DNA for the CDR3: TGTGCCAGCAGCTCCACCCCCGGGACTATGGACTTC. Looking up the rest from reference TRBV7-9 and TRBJ2-4 gives the full variable domain: DTGVSQNPRHKITKRGQNVTFRCDPISEHNRLYWYRQTLGQGPEFLTYFQNEAQLEKSRLLSDRFSAERPKGSFSTLEIQRTEQGDSAMYLCASSSTPGTMDFGAGTRLSVL.

V and J are TRBV14 and TRBJ1-1, with D unresolved. Trimming stripped 0 bases from V and 5 bases from J, with 10 bases between. The germline V gene has CDR1 SGHDN and CDR2 FVKESK. The CDR3 loop spans 14 amino acids. CDR3 amino acids: CASSQDRWGTEAFF. The CDR3 coding sequence is TGTGCCAGCAGCCAAGATCGGTGGGGAACTGAAGCTTTCTTT.

Comments on this clone: Other DNA sequences in the same sample also yield this CDR3. The chain links TRBV6-1 to TRBJ1-1, with a weak D call TRBD1 (6 bases). Trimming left V 8 bases short and J 0 bases short, with 7 bases between. Germline-derived CDR1 and CDR2 are MNHNS and SASEGT. The CDR3 length is 12 residues. The CDR3 spells CASRTVNTEAFF. CDR3 nucleotides: TGTGCCAGCCGGACAGTGAACACTGAAGCTTTCTTT.

The chain couples TRBV7-6 to TRBJ2-1, with 14 bases lining up with TRBD2. Germline V CDR1 and CDR2: SGHVS, FNYEAQ. This CDR3 contains 21 residues. After removal of 4 bases from V and 0 bases from J, the junction contained 14 bases not matched to a gene. CDR3 DNA: TGTGCCAGCAGCTCCCTGTTAGGACTAGCGGGAGGCGTCAGCTCCTACAATGAGCAGTTCTTC. Translated: CASSSLLGLAGGVSSYNEQFF.

As concerns this clone: The same CDR3 also results from other DNA sequences found in this sample. The CDR3 DNA reads as TGTGCCTGGAGTGTTAGAGAGAACACTGAAGCTTTCTTT. Translating gives CAWSVRENTEAFF. The chain combines TRBV30 with TRBJ1-1; D is unclear. Per germline, CDR1 GTSNPN and CDR2 SVGIG (reference sequence). The CDR3 length is 13 residues. Trimming shortened V by 0 bases and J by 1 base, and 6 bases separated the two germline ends.

This clone turned up a few times. This rearrangement joins TRBV5-1 to TRBJ2-7, with 11 bases aligning to TRBD1. With 4 bases clipped from V and 4 bases from J, the junction kept 10 bases outside the gene matches. This CDR3 spans 16 amino acids. Germline V CDR1 and CDR2: SGHRS, YFSETQ. The CDR3 is CASSLNTGTGGYEQYF. CDR3 sequence (DNA): TGCGCCAGCAGCCTAAACACCGGGACAGGGGGATACGAGCAGTACTTC.

CDR3 in DNA: TGTGCCAGCAGCCGGGCGGACGAGCAGTACTTC. The encoded protein is CASSRADEQYF. V and J are TRBV7-9 and TRBJ2-7; unclear D gene. V shed 5 bases and J shed 5 bases, with 7 bases lying between them. CDR3 length equals 11 residues. Looked up from germline, CDR1 is SEHNR and CDR2 is FQNEAQ (reference sequence). Full variable domain (missing parts from reference TRBV7-9 and TRBJ2-7): DTGVSQNPRHKITKRGQNVTFRCDPISEHNRLYWYRQTLGQGPEFLTYFQNEAQLEKSRLLSDRFSAERPKGSFSTLEIQRTEQGDSAMYLCASSRADEQYFGPGTRLTVT.

The V call is TRBV5-4, the J call TRBJ2-1; 10 nucleotides agree with TRBD1. The CDR3 spans 15 residues. J gave up 4 bases and V 4 bases, and 5 bases lay outside the gene matches. Germline V gene data show CDR1 as SGHNT and CDR2 as YYREEE (reference sequence). CDR3 bases: TGTGCCAGCAGCCCAGGACAGGGGGTTTACAATGAGCAGTTCTTC. Translating gives CASSPGQGVYNEQFF.

The chain has TRBV9 and TRBJ2-7; D ambiguous. The V and J ends lost 0 bases and 5 bases respectively, with 12 bases between them. This CDR3 is 14 amino acids long. Germline CDR1 reads SGDLS; CDR2 reads YYNGEE. The DNA of the CDR3 is TGTGCCAGCAGCGTAGGGGTGGGTTGGGACGAGCAGTACTTC. Translated, it gives CASSVGVGWDEQYF.

The rearrangement joins TRBV6-5 to TRBJ2-7; no firm D call. The CDR3 sequence is 13 residues long. Per the germline V gene, CDR1 is MNHEY and CDR2 is SVGAGI. V was clipped by 4 bases and J by 3 bases, with 10 bases between them. CDR3 in DNA: TGTGCCAGCAGTTTCGGCCGACACTACGAGCAGTACTTC. This sequence encodes CASSFGRHYEQYF.

The chain has TRBV30 and TRBJ2-1; TRBD2 matches 8 bases. The CDR3 has 16 amino acids. V lost 3 bases, J lost 3 bases, and 10 bases stayed unmatched. Germline V CDR1 and CDR2: GTSNPN, SVGIG (reference sequence). CDR3 region: CAWSHPGAGDYNEQFF. In nucleotides, the CDR3 is TGTGCCTGGAGCCACCCGGGAGCGGGAGACTACAATGAGCAGTTCTTC.

This clone occurred once. CDR3 loop: CASSGQGARTGELFF. The CDR3 region has the DNA TGTGCCAGCAGCGGACAGGGGGCAAGAACCGGGGAGCTGTTTTTT. V gene TRBV6-5 combines with J gene TRBJ2-2; 11 positions agree with TRBD1. Germline trimming cut 6 bases from V and 5 bases from J; bases unmatched to any gene: 5. Germline CDR1 MNHEY, CDR2 SVGAGI. This CDR3 has 15 residues.

The chain joins TRBV7-2 to TRBJ2-1, with D maybe TRBD2 (6 bases). V lost 1 base and J lost 5, with 12 bases in between. The length of the CDR3 is 15 residues. The germline gives CDR1 SGHTA, CDR2 FQGNSA. The CDR3 DNA is TGTGCCAGCAGCTTAGACTGGCGGGGTCACAATGAGCAGTTCTTC. Protein sequence: CASSLDWRGHNEQFF.

This clone was seen just once. The chain combines TRBV19 with TRBJ2-7; the match to TRBD2 covers 7 bases. J gave up 4 bases and V 5 bases, and 11 bases lay outside the gene matches. This CDR3 comprises 15 residues. Germline V gives CDR1 LNHDA, CDR2 SQIVND (reference sequence). CDR3 nucleotide sequence: TGTGCCAGTAGTTCATCCAGCGGGATGTCGTACGAGCAGTACTTC. Protein product: CASSSSSGMSYEQYF.

This clone was picked up one time. The chain employs TRBV2 and TRBJ2-5; a possible D gene is TRBD2 (6 bases). Per germline, CDR1 SNHLY and CDR2 FYNNEI. This CDR3 has 12 amino acids. Trimming shortened V by 9 bases and J by 2 bases, and 10 bases separated the two germline ends. The CDR3 DNA follows: TGTGCCAGGGGGGAGGAACAAGAGACCCAGTACTTC. It encodes CARGEEQETQYF.

The V call is TRBV9, the J call TRBJ2-1; D gene ambiguous. Trimming took 1 base from V and 8 from J, leaving 7 bases between them. Germline lookup yields CDR1 SGDLS and CDR2 YYNGEE. There are 12 residues in the CDR3. The CDR3 loop reads CASSVSRHEQFF. CDR3 DNA: TGTGCCAGCAGCGTAAGCAGGCATGAGCAGTTCTTC.

V and J are TRBV29-1 and TRBJ2-5; weak D call: TRBD1 (6 bases). Germline loops: CDR1 SQVTM, CDR2 ANQGSEA. V shed 6 bases and J shed 3 bases, with 14 bases lying between them. The CDR3 has 13 amino acids. The CDR3 nucleotides are TGCAGCGTCCGTCCGGACAGCGAAGAGACCCAGTACTTC. This sequence encodes CSVRPDSEETQYF.

Worth noting for this clone: A read error may account for a junction end that differs from germline. The V gene is TRBV20-1, the J gene TRBJ1-2; weak D call: TRBD1 (5 bases). In germline, CDR1 is DFQATT, CDR2 SNEGSKA (reference sequence). The CDR3 spans 11 residues. The CDR3: CSARDSRDFPF. In nucleotides, the CDR3 is TGCAGTGCTAGAGATTCCAGGGACTTCCCCTTC.

The chain carries TRBV7-8 and TRBJ2-7; TRBD1 might be the D (5 bases). Germline V gives CDR1 SGHVS, CDR2 FQNEAQ. The CDR3 sequence is 14 residues long. Between the trimmed V and J ends, which lost 0 bases and 6 bases, there was a span of 12 bases. CDR3 nucleotide sequence: TGTGCCAGCAGCTTAGCGCAGGTAGGGGCCGAGCAGTACTTC. This sequence encodes CASSLAQVGAEQYF.

This chain uses TRBV19 with TRBJ2-7; D may be TRBD1 or TRBD2 (5 bases each). This CDR3 comprises 13 residues. The ends were cut back, 5 bases at V and 3 bases at J, with 11 bases in the middle. The germline V gene encodes CDR1 LNHDA and CDR2 SQIVND (reference sequence). CDR3: CASSDEGFYEQYF. The CDR3 nucleotides are TGTGCCAGTAGTGACGAGGGGTTCTACGAGCAGTACTTC. Full variable domain (outside the CDR3, taken from reference TRBV19 and TRBJ2-7): DGGITQSPKYLFRKEGQNVTLSCEQNLNHDAMYWYRQDPGQGLRLIYYSQIVNDFQKGDIAEGYSVSREKKESFPLTVTSAQKNPTAFYLCASSDEGFYEQYFGPGTRLTVT.

The table lists this clone with a count of one. Compared with germline, one end of the junction differs, possibly owing to a read error. The genes are TRBV6-5 and TRBJ2-7; 10 bases align to TRBD1. The CDR3 has 14 residues. Germline CDR1 is MNHEY and CDR2 is SVGAGI. CDR3 sequence reads: CASSLGQGSSEQYF. Written as DNA, the CDR3 is TGTGCCAGCAGCCTGGGACAGGGGTCCTCCGAGCAGTACTTC.

This clone was picked up a small number of times. The chain uses TRBV28 and TRBJ1-5, with D possibly being TRBD1 (5 bases). CDR3 size: 14 residues. Per germline, CDR1 MDHEN and CDR2 SYDVKM. V was trimmed by 5 bases and J by 5 bases, leaving 13 bases between them. In DNA form, the CDR3 reads TGTGCCAGCAGTCCCGCGAGGGGACATCAGCCCCAGCATTTT. Amino acids: CASSPARGHQPQHF.

This clone was detected only a few times. This sequence joins TRBV7-3 and TRBJ2-1; D possibly uses TRBD1 or TRBD2 (6 bases each). In germline, CDR1 is SGHTA, CDR2 FQGTGA. Trimming pared 5 bases from V and 9 bases from J, leaving 11 bases between. This CDR3 has 12 residues. CDR3 in amino acids: CASSPQGGEQFF. The DNA for the CDR3 is TGTGCCAGCAGCCCACAGGGAGGTGAGCAGTTCTTC.

This clone was counted a few times. The V gene is TRBV9, the J gene TRBJ2-6; perhaps TRBD1 as D (6 bases). This CDR3 has 16 residues. With 4 bases removed from V and 2 bases from J, the gap between germline ends came to 13 bases. The germline V gene has CDR1 SGDLS and CDR2 YYNGEE. CDR3 sequence reads: CASSFRQVAGANVLTF. As DNA, the CDR3 is TGTGCCAGCAGCTTTCGACAGGTTGCTGGGGCCAACGTCCTGACTTTC.

Concerning this clone itself: Relative to the germline gene, one junction end is altered; a read error may explain this. This chain connects TRBV7-9 to TRBJ1-2; no clear D gene. The germline V gene has CDR1 SEHNR and CDR2 FQNEAQ (reference sequence). CDR3 length: 11 residues. The CDR3 loop reads CASSLDPDGAF. The CDR3 DNA reads TGTGCCAGCAGCTTGGACCCCGACGGCGCCTTC.